This T cell receptor (beta chain) stems from a study of long-term antiretroviral therapy in people with HIV. V was cut by 2 bases and J by 2 bases, with 8 bases left in between. The CDR3 covers 14 residues. Germline CDR1 reads SGDLS; CDR2 reads YYNGEE. This clone was seen only a few times. Antigen: not known. Notes on the study in general: ART-treated samples gained diversity yet remained below transplant donor controls. Blood specimens, gathered between about 2003 and 2017, were possibly obtained under older ART regimens.

With survey level as its setting, the immunoSEQ assay was v3.0. Data came from immunoSEQ multiplex PCR; TCRdb stores just in-frame clones and leaves some out. The sample lists about 16,000 clones, roughly 85% occurring once. Sequencing used unsorted PBMCs, obtained 0.5 years after starting antiretroviral therapy. The J gene is TRBJ1-3, the V gene TRBV9, with D possibly TRBD1 on 5 matching bases. The clonotype comes from a woman aged 40 to 49 with HIV. The CDR3 nucleotides are TGTGCCAGCAGCGTGATGGGGGCTGGAAACACCATATATTTT. Its protein is CASSVMGAGNTIYF.